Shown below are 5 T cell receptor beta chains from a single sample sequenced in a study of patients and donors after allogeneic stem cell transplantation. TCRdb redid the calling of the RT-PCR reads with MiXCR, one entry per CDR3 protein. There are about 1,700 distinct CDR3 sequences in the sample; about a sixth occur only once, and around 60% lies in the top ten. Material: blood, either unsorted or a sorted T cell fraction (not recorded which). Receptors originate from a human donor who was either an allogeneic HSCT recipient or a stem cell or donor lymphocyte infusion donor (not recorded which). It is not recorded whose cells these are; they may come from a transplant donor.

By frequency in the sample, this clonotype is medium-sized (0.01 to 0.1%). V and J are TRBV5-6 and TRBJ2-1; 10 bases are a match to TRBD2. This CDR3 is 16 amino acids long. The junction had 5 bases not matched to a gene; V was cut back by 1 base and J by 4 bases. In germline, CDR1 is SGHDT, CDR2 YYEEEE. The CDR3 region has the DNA TGTGCCAGCAGCTTGCTAATAGCGGGAGGTTACAATGAGCAGTTCTTC. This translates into CASSLLIAGGYNEQFF. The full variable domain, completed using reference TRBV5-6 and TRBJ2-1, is DAGVTQSPTHLIKTRGQQVTLRCSPKSGHDTVSWYQQALGQGPQFIFQYYEEEERQRGNFPDRFSGHQFPNYSSELNVNALLLGDSALYLCASSLLIAGGYNEQFFGPGTRLTVL.

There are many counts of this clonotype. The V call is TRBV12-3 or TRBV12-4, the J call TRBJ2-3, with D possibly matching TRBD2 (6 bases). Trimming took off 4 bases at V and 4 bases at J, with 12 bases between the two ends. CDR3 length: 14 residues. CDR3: CASSYSGVSDTQYF. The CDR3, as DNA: TGTGCCAGCAGTTACTCGGGAGTTTCAGATACGCAGTATTTT.

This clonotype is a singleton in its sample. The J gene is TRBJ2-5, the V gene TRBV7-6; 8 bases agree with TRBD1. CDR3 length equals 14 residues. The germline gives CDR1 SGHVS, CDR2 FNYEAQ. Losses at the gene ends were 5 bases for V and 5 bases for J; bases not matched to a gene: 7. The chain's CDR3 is CASSLRTGWETQYF. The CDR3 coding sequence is TGTGCCAGCAGCCTTCGGACAGGGTGGGAGACCCAGTACTTC.

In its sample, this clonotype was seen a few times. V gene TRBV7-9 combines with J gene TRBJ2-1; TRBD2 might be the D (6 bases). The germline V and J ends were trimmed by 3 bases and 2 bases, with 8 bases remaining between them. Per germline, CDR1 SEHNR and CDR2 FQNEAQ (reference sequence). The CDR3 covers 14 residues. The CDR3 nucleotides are TGTGCCAGCAGCTTCGGGGGTACCTACAATGAGCAGTTCTTC. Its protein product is CASSFGGTYNEQFF.

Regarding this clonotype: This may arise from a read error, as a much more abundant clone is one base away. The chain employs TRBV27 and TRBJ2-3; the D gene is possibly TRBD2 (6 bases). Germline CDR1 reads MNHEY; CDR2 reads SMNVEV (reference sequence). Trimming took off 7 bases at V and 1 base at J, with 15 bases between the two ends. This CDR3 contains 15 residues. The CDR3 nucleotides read TGTGCCAGCATCCTGCATTCTAGCGGCACAGATACGCAGTATTTT. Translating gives CASILHSSGTDTQYF.